The clone carrying this T cell receptor beta chain was recorded a few times. The antigen is not known. The CDR3 is 14 residues long. V trimming: 3 bases; J trimming: 7 bases; junction bases outside the gene matches: 5. Germline CDR1 reads SEHNR; CDR2 reads FQNEAQ (reference sequence). This entry is derived from a study of cytomegalovirus exposure and HLA in healthy donors. The study, taken as a whole, reports: CMV serostatus was the only immune exposure information that was available.

60 Vbeta and 13 Jbeta primers were used in PCR. Here immunoSEQ multiplex PCR was the method, and the copy in TCRdb shows in-frame clones only, minus some. The sample lists approximately 110,000 clones, about 64% occurring once. The clonotype was recovered from a man younger than 35 in good health and CMV-seropositive. The J gene is TRBJ1-1, the V gene TRBV7-9; 10 nucleotides line up with TRBD1. Sequences were obtained from PBMCs. The CDR3 loop reads CASSFRQGADEAFF. The CDR3 DNA sequence: TGTGCCAGCAGCTTTAGACAGGGGGCCGATGAAGCTTTCTTT.